This T cell receptor (beta chain) appears in the sequencing data of a study of beta chain features in type 1 diabetes. Expressed TCRB transcripts were sequenced because the isolated RNA had all been reverse transcribed beforehand. Clones were read by immunoSEQ multiplex PCR, and TCRdb kept only the in-frame ones, dropping some. The sample lists about 340,000 clones, around 9.7% occurring once. The CDR3 totals 14 residues. Germline V lookup: CDR1 LGHNA, CDR2 YSLEER. V was cut by 0 bases and J by 10 bases, with 10 bases left in between. In regard to this clone: Its specificity is not known.

Donors contributed one heparinised blood draw apiece, averaging approximately 120 mL. CD4+ naive, central memory, regulatory and stem cell-like memory cells were sorted via CD45RO/CCR7/CD25/CD127/CD95/CD27. The study, taken as a whole, reports: Moderate yet significant TCRB CDR3 shortening was seen in Type 1 diabetes patients in all four CD4+ subsets. When VDJ junctions were examined, type 1 diabetes patients showed fewer insertions and more deletions.

This sequence originates from a man aged 25 to 45 with type 1 diabetes. The specimen was central memory CD4+ T cells from blood. The chain carries TRBV4-3 and TRBJ1-6; D gene uncertain. The CDR3, as DNA: TGCGCCAGCAGCCAAGAAAGAGGGTCCTCACCCCTCCACTTT. Residues: CASSQERGSSPLHF.